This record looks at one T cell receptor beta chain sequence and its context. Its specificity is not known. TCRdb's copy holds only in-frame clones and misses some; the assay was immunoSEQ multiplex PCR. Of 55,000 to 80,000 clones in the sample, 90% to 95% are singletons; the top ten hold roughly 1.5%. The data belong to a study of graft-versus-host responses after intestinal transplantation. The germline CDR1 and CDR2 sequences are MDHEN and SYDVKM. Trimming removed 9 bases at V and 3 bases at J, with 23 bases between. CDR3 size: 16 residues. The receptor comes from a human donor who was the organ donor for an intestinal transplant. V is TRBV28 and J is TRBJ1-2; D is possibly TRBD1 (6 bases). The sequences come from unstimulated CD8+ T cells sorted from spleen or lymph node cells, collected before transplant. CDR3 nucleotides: TGTGCCAGATCCTACATTTACAGGGTCCTAGACTATGGCTACACCTTC. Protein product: CARSYIYRVLDYGYTF.